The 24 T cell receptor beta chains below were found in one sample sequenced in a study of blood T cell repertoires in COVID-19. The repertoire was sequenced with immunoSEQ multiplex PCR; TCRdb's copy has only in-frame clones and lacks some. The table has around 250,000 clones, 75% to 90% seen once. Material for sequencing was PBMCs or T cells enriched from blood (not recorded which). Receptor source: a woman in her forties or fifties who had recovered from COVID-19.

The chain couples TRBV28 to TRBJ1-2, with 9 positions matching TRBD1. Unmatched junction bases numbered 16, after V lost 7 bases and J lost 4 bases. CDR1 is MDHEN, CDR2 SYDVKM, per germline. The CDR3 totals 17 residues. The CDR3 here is CASIQGQGTLGGYGYTF. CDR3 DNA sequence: TGTGCCAGCATCCAAGGACAGGGGACCCTGGGGGGCTATGGCTACACCTTC.

CDR3 bases: TGTGCCAGCAGTGAGGGAGGGGGCTATGGCTACACCTTC. Translating gives CASSEGGGYGYTF. The gene calls are TRBV2 and TRBJ1-2, with a weak D call TRBD1 (6 bases). Germline CDR1 reads SNHLY; CDR2 reads FYNNEI. The CDR3 length is 13 residues. V shed 3 bases and J shed 4 bases, with 9 bases lying between them.

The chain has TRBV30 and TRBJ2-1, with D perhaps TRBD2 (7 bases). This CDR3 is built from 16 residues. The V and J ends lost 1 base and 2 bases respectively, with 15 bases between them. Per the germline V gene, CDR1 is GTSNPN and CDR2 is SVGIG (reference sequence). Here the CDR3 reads CAWSATFGGPYNEQFF. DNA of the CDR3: TGTGCCTGGAGTGCCACTTTCGGGGGGCCCTACAATGAGCAGTTCTTC.

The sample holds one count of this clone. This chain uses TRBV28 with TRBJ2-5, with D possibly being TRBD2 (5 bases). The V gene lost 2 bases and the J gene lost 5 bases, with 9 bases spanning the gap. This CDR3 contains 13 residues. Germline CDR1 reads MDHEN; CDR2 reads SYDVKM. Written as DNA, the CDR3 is TGTGCCAGCAGTTTAGCGAGGAGGGAGACCCAGTACTTC. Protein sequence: CASSLARRETQYF.

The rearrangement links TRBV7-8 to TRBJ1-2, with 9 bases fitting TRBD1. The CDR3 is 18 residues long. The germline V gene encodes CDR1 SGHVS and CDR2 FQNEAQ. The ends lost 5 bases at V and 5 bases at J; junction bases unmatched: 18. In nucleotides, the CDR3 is TGTGCCAGCAGCAATAGTGCTACAGGGGGCGCGGGGTCTTATGGCTACACCTTC. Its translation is CASSNSATGGAGSYGYTF. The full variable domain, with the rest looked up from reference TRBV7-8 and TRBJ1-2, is GAGVSQSPRYKVAKRGQDVALRCDPISGHVSLFWYQQALGQGPEFLTYFQNEAQLDKSGLPSDRFFAERPEGSVSTLKIQRTQQEDSAVYLCASSNSATGGAGSYGYTFGSGTRLTVV.

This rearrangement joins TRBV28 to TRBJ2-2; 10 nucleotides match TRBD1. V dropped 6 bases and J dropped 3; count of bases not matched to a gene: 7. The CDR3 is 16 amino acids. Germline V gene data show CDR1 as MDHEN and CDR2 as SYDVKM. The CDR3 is CASSIDRGRDTGELFF. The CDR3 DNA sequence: TGTGCCAGCAGCATTGACAGGGGGCGGGACACCGGGGAGCTGTTTTTT.

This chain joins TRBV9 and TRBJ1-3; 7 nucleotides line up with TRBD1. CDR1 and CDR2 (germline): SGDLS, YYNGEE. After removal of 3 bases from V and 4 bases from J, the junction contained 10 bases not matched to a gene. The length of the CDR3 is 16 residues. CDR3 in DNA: TGTGCCAGCAGCGCCGGCCCCGCAGGGGGGGGAAACACCATATATTTT. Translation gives CASSAGPAGGGNTIYF. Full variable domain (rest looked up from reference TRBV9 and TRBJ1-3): DSGVTQTPKHLITATGQRVTLRCSPRSGDLSVYWYQQSLDQGLQFLIQYYNGEERAKGNILERFSAQQFPDLHSELNLSSLELGDSALYFCASSAGPAGGGNTIYFGEGSWLTVV.

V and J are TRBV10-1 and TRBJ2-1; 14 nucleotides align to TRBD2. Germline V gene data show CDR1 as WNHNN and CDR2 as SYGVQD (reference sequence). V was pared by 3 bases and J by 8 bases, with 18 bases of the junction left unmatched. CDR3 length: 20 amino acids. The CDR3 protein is CASSDPRPGTSGSSSHEQFF. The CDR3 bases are TGCGCCAGCAGTGATCCCAGACCCGGGACTAGCGGGAGCTCCTCCCATGAGCAGTTCTTC.

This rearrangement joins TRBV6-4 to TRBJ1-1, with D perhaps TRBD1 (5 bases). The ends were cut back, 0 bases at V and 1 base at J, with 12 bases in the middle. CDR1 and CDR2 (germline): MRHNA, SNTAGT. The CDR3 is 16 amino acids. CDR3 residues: CASSDSQGSKNTEAFF. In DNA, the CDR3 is TGTGCCAGCAGTGACTCGCAGGGTAGTAAGAACACTGAAGCTTTCTTT.

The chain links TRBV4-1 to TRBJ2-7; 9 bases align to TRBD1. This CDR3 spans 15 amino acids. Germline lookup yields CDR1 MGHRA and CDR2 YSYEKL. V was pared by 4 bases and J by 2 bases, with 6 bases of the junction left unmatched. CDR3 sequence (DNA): TGCGCCAGCAGCCGTGGGACAGGGAATACCTACGAGCAGTACTTC. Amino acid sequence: CASSRGTGNTYEQYF.

The CDR3 nucleotides read TGCGCCAGCAGCCAAGCGTGGGCAGCCTTTAGCAATCAGCCCCAGCATTTT. Amino acid sequence: CASSQAWAAFSNQPQHF. This chain links TRBV4-1 with TRBJ1-5; D remains unclear. CDR1 and CDR2 (germline): MGHRA, YSYEKL. The CDR3 covers 17 residues. V gave up 1 base and J gave up 0 bases, with 13 bases separating them.

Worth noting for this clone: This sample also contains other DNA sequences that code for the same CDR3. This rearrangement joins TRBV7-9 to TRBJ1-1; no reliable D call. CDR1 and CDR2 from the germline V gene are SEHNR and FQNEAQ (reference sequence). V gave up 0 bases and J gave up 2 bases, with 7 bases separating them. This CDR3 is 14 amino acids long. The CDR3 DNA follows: TGTGCCAGCAGCTTAGCCAGGCTAAACACTGAAGCTTTCTTT. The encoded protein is CASSLARLNTEAFF. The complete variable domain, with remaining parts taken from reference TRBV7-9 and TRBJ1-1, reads DTGVSQNPRHKITKRGQNVTFRCDPISEHNRLYWYRQTLGQGPEFLTYFQNEAQLEKSRLLSDRFSAERPKGSFSTLEIQRTEQGDSAMYLCASSLARLNTEAFFGQGTRLTVV.

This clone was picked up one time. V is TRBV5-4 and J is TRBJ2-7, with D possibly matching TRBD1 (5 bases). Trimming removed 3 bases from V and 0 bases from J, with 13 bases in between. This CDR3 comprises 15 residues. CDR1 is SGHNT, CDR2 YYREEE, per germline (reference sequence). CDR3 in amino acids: CASSSYTTASYEQYF. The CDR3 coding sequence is TGTGCCAGCAGCTCGTATACGACAGCCTCCTACGAGCAGTACTTC.

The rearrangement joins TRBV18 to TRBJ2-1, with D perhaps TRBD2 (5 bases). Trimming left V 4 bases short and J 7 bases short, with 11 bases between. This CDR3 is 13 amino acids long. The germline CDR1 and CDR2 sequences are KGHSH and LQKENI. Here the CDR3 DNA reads TGTGCCAGCTCACGGGAGATCTGGAATGAGCAGTTCTTC. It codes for CASSREIWNEQFF.

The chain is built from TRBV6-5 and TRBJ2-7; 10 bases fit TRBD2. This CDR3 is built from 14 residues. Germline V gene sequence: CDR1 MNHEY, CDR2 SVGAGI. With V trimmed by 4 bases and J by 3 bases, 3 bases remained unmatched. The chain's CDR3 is CASSFTSGNYEQYF. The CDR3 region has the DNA TGTGCCAGCAGTTTCACTAGCGGGAACTACGAGCAGTACTTC.

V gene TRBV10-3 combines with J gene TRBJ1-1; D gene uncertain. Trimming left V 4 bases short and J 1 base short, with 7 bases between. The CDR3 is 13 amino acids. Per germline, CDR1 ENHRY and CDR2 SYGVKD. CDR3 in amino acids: CAISATGNTEAFF. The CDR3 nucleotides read TGTGCCATCAGTGCTACGGGGAACACTGAAGCTTTCTTT.

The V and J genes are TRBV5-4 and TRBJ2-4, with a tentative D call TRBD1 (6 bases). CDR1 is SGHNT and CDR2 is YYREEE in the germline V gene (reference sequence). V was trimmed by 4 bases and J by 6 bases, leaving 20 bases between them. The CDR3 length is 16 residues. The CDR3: CASSDGTQRERNIQYF. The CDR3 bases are TGTGCCAGCAGCGACGGGACACAAAGAGAAAGAAACATTCAGTACTTC.

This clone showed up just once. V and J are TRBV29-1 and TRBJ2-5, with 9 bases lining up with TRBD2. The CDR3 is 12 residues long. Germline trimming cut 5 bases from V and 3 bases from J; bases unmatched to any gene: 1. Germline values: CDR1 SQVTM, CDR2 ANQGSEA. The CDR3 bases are TGCAGCGTTAGACTAGCGGAAGAGACCCAGTACTTC. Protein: CSVRLAEETQYF. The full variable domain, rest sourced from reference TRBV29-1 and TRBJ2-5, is SAVISQKPSRDICQRGTSLTIQCQVDSQVTMMFWYRQQPGQSLTLIATANQGSEATYESGFVIDKFPISRPNLTFSTLTVSNMSPEDSSIYLCSVRLAEETQYFGPGTRLLVL.

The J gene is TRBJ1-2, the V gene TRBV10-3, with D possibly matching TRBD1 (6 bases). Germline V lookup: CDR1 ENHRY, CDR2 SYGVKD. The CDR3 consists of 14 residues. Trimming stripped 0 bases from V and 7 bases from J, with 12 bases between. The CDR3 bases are TGTGCCATCAGTGAGTCGGGCCAGGGGAGTGGCTACACCTTC. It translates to CAISESGQGSGYTF.

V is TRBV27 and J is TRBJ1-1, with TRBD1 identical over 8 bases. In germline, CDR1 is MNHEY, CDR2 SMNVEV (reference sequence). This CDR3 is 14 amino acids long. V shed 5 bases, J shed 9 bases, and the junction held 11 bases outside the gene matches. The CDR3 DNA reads TGTGCCAGCAGTCCCCTTAGGACAGGGTCAAAAGCTTTCTTT. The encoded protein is CASSPLRTGSKAFF.

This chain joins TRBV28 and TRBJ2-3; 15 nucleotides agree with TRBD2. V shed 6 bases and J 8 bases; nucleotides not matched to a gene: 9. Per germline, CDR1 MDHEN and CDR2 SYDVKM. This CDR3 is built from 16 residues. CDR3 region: CASSLGTSGRSGTQYF. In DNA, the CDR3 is TGTGCCAGCAGCCTCGGGACTAGCGGGAGGTCAGGTACGCAGTATTTT.

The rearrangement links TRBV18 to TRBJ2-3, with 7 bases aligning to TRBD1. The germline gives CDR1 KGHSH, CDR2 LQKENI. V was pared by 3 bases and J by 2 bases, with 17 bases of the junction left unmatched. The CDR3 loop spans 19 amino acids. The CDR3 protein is CASSPLPPQGVRVTDTQYF. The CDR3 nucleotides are TGTGCCAGCTCACCCCTCCCTCCGCAGGGGGTTAGGGTCACAGATACGCAGTATTTT.

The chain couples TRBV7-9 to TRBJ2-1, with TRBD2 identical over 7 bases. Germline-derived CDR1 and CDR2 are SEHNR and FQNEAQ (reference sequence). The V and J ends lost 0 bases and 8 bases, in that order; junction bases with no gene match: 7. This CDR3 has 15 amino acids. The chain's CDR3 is CASSLAAGEKHEQFF. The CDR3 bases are TGTGCCAGCAGCTTAGCGGCGGGGGAGAAGCATGAGCAGTTCTTC.

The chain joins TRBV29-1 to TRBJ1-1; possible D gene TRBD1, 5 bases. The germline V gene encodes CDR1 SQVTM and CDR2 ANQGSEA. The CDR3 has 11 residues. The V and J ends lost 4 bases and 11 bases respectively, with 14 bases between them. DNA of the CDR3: TGCAGCGTTGTTTCAGGGCGGGGGGCTTTCTTT. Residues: CSVVSGRGAFF.